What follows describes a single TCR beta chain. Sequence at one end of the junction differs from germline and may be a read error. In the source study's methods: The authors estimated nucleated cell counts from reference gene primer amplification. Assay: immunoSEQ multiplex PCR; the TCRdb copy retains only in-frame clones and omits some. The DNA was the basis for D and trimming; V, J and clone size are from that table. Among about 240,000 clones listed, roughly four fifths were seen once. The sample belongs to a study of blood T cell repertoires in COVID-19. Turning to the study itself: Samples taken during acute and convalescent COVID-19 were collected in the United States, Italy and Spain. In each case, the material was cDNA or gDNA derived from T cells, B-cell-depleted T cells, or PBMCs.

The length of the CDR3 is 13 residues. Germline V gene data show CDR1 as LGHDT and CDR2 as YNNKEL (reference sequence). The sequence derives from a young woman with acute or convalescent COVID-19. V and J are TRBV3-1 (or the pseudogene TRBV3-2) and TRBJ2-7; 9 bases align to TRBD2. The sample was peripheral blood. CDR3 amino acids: CASSQEGGLAARF. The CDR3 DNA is TGTGCCAGCAGCCAAGAGGGGGGACTAGCAGCCCGCTTC.